Here is one T cell receptor (beta chain) with its context. Its antigen is currently unknown. The source of the sample is a study of T cells in tuberculosis. The overall study: CD1B tetramers identified T cells specific for mycobacterial lipid GMM.

TCRdb keeps only in-frame clones here, not all; method: immunoSEQ multiplex PCR. The sample lists 37,000 or so clones, roughly 93% occurring once. Study results and limitations: Active tuberculosis cases were adults; controls were adolescents. Active tuberculosis patients had shorter CDR3-alpha; the beta difference was nonsignificant.

Each donor contributed about 100,000 T cells on average, unsorted. Sequencing was carried out using PBMCs. The receptor was isolated from a donor aged 10 to 29 with latent tuberculosis or without tuberculosis infection. Some clones in this sample may be carry-over from other donors' samples.

The DNA of the CDR3 is TGTGCCAGCAGTTGGCGGGGGGCCTACAATGAGCAGTTCTTC. It yields the protein CASSWRGAYNEQFF. V gene TRBV6-5 combines with J gene TRBJ2-1; 8 nucleotides align to TRBD2. The germline V gene has CDR1 MNHEY and CDR2 SVGAGI. The CDR3 contains 14 residues. After removal of 4 bases from V and 2 bases from J, the junction contained 1 base not matched to a gene.